This T cell receptor (beta chain) was recovered during a study of T cell responses to AZD1222 COVID-19 vaccine. Study-wide findings and caveats: Spike-wide coverage was observed for vaccine-associated CD4 TCRs, with dominant responses at 160-218 and 743-854. The study found Spike-specific TCR breadth and depth rose after two AZD1222 doses. Repertoires were sampled only after the peak T cell response.

Profiling relied on immunoSEQ multiplex PCR, and the TCRdb table lists in-frame clones only, not all of them. This table holds some 200,000 clones, roughly 94% found once. The V gene end was trimmed by 5 bases and the J gene end by 5 bases; junction bases not matched to a gene: 10. Looked up from germline, CDR1 is MDHEN and CDR2 is SYDVKM. The CDR3 runs 16 residues. Concerning this clone itself: Its antigen is unidentified.

The receptor's source is an adult who received the MenACWY meningococcal vaccine as a control. Sequenced material: peripheral blood, taken 28 days after the second dose of the MenACWY control vaccine. The rearrangement uses TRBV28 and TRBJ2-1, with TRBD1 matching 9 bases. CDR3 loop: CASSLLPGQGHNEQFF. Here the CDR3 DNA reads TGTGCCAGCAGTCTACTGCCGGGACAGGGCCACAATGAGCAGTTCTTC.